This T cell receptor (beta chain) came from a study of cytomegalovirus exposure and HLA in healthy donors. In germline, CDR1 is MNHNY, CDR2 SVGAGI (reference sequence). The J segment lost 3 bases and the V segment lost 2 bases, leaving 4 bases of the junction unmatched. This CDR3 is built from 15 residues. PCR amplification relied on 60 Vbeta primers (plus 13 Jbeta primers). The assay was immunoSEQ multiplex PCR, and TCRdb's table has in-frame clones only and misses some. The table records about 170,000 clones, approximately 73% of them present only once. The TCR was taken from a woman aged 18-29 years in good health and CMV-seropositive. This chain connects TRBV6-6 to TRBJ2-5; 9 nucleotides match TRBD2. Sequencing was performed on PBMCs. In DNA form, the CDR3 reads TGTGCCAGCAGTTACGGGAGCGGGGGGAAAGAGACCCAGTACTTC. This gives the protein CASSYGSGGKETQYF.